The rows below give T cell receptor beta chains drawn from one sample of a study of control samples from healthy donors and cancer patients. Here immunoSEQ multiplex PCR was the method, and the copy in TCRdb shows in-frame clones only, minus some. The sample includes about 120,000 clones, 88% seen only once; the top ten take roughly 4%. Sequences were obtained from PBMCs. Receptors originate from a woman between 55 and 75 years old with lung cancer. The CDR3 runs from the conserved cysteine through the conserved F or W. Fields, in order: J gene, V gene, D gene, clone size, CDR3 DNA, CDR3 protein. The D gene is left open where the match is weak. Expanded clones are given a class, and other clones once, few, many or no size at all.

>TRBJ2-7|TRBV6-5|NA|NA
TGTGCCAGCAGGAGGGAGTTCTACGAGCAGTACTTC
CASRREFYEQYF
>TRBJ1-6|TRBV19|TRBD1|NA
TGTGCCAGTAGTATAGTCCTGACAGGGGGTAATTCACCCCTCCACTTT
CASSIVLTGGNSPLHF
>TRBJ2-1|TRBV9|TRBD2|NA
TGTGCCAGCGGCCGACCGGCGGGAGTTATCTCCTACAATGAGCAGTTCTTC
CASGRPAGVISYNEQFF
>TRBJ2-1|TRBV19|NA|NA
TGTGCCCCCCAGGGGGGCGATGAGCAGTTCTTC
CAPQGGDEQFF
>TRBJ2-3|TRBV24-1|NA|NA
TGTGCCACCAGTGGGACTTCTAGCACAGATACGCAGTATTTT
CATSGTSSTDTQYF
>TRBJ1-5|TRBV3-1/TRBV3-2|NA|NA
TGTGCCAGCAGCTGGGGGTACCCGGTAAGCAATCAGCCCCAGCATTTT
CASSWGYPVSNQPQHF
>TRBJ1-1|TRBV5-4|NA|once
TGTGCCAGCAGCTTGGGAGGCCGGGTGAACACTGAAGCTTTCTTT
CASSLGGRVNTEAFF
>TRBJ2-2|TRBV10-3|NA|few
TGTGCCATCAGTGACCCTAGGAAGCGTACGACCGGGGAGCTGTTTTTT
CAISDPRKRTTGELFF
>TRBJ1-1|TRBV4-2|TRBD1|NA
TGTGCCAGCAGCCAATCTTTGGACAGGGCAGACGCTTTCTTT
CASSQSLDRADAFF
>TRBJ1-2|TRBV19|TRBD1|NA
TGTGCCAGTAGTGCACGGACAGGGGGCCATGGCTACACCTTC
CASSARTGGHGYTF
>TRBJ2-3|TRBV5-1|NA|NA
TGCGCCAGCAGCTTCGGGCCCCCTTCCACAGATACGCAGTATTTT
CASSFGPPSTDTQYF
>TRBJ2-3|TRBV6-5|TRBD2|NA
TGTGCCAGCACCCCCCCGGGGGGGCCTGAAGATACGCAGTATTTT
CASTPPGGPEDTQYF
>TRBJ1-5|TRBV19|NA|NA
TGTGCCAGTAGTATAAATGGTCCTAATAGCAATCAGCCCCAGCATTTT
CASSINGPNSNQPQHF
>TRBJ1-1|TRBV7-9|NA|NA
TGTGCCAGCAGCAGTACCGGGACATACGGGGGGGATGGCAAAGCTTTCTTT
CASSSTGTYGGDGKAFF
>TRBJ1-1|TRBV11-3|TRBD1|NA
TGTGCCAGCAGCTCCGGGACAGTGGAAAACACTGAAGCTTTCTTT
CASSSGTVENTEAFF
>TRBJ1-5|TRBV6-2/TRBV6-3|NA|few
TGTGCCAGCAGTCGGACAGTCTTTCAGCCCCAGCATTTT
CASSRTVFQPQHF
>TRBJ2-3|TRBV12-3/TRBV12-4|NA|NA
TGTGCCAGCAGTAGGGCAGGGGATACGCAGTATTTT
CASSRAGDTQYF
>TRBJ1-2|TRBV3-1/TRBV3-2|NA|NA
TGTGCCAGCAGCCAAGGCGGGCAGGGTGCCTATGGCTACACCTTC
CASSQGGQGAYGYTF
>TRBJ1-6|TRBV14|NA|NA
TGTGCCAGCAGTTACCGGGACGGGAATTCACCCCTCCACTTT
CASSYRDGNSPLHF
>TRBJ2-3|TRBV18|NA|NA
TGTGCCAGCTCACCACCGGGAGATACGCAGTATTTT
CASSPPGDTQYF
>TRBJ1-1|TRBV19|NA|NA
TGTGCCAGTAGGGCAACGATGAACACTGAAGCTTTCTTT
CASRATMNTEAFF
>TRBJ2-4|TRBV5-6|TRBD1|NA
TGTGCCAGCAGCTTCCTTTCCATATCCGGGACAGGAGGAAACATTCAGTACTTC
CASSFLSISGTGGNIQYF
>TRBJ2-1|TRBV19|TRBD2|once
TGTGCCAGTAGTAGGGGACTAGCGGGAGGGCCGGGGTACAATGAGCAGTTCTTC
CASSRGLAGGPGYNEQFF
>TRBJ2-5|TRBV19|TRBD2|NA
TGTGCCAGTAGTATCCTAGCGGGAAGGGAGACCCAGTACTTC
CASSILAGRETQYF
>TRBJ1-4|TRBV6-4|NA|NA
TGTGCCAGCAGTGACGACGACCCCCAGCTTCAGACTAATGAAAAACTGTTTTTT
CASSDDDPQLQTNEKLFF
>TRBJ2-7|TRBV3-1/TRBV3-2|NA|few
TGTGCCAGCAGCCAAGATCCCCCTTTTATGGAGTCTAGGGGGAGGTTAGAGCAGTACTTC
CASSQDPPFMESRGRLEQYF
>TRBJ1-4|TRBV5-1|NA|NA
TGCGCCAGCGGTCCACAGGGTCCAAATGAAAAACTGTTTTTT
CASGPQGPNEKLFF
>TRBJ2-5|TRBV6-5|TRBD1|NA
TGTGCCAGCAGTTACTCGAAAAGGACAGGGGAAAAGACCCAGTACTTC
CASSYSKRTGEKTQYF
>TRBJ1-1|TRBV7-9|NA|NA
TGTGCCAGCAGCTTAGATGGGGGCGGCACTGAAGCTTTCTTT
CASSLDGGGTEAFF
>TRBJ2-7|TRBV9|NA|NA
TGTGCCAGCAGCGTAGGGGGAGTGGCCTACGAGCAGTACTTC
CASSVGGVAYEQYF
>TRBJ2-1|TRBV25-1|NA|NA
TGTGCCAGCAGTGAATACCTGGACAAGCGGTTCTTC
CASSEYLDKRFF
>TRBJ2-7|TRBV12-3/TRBV12-4|NA|NA
TGTGTCAGCAGTTTAGTTCTAGGGGAGCAGTACTTC
CVSSLVLGEQYF
>TRBJ1-1|TRBV11-2|NA|NA
TGTGCCACCCTCAAGAGTTTTGGCGGTACTGAAGCTTTCTTT
CATLKSFGGTEAFF
>TRBJ1-2|TRBV7-8|TRBD1|NA
TGTGCCAGCAGCTTAGCTGGGGACAGGGGTAACTATGGCTACACCTTC
CASSLAGDRGNYGYTF
>TRBJ1-1|TRBV13|TRBD1|NA
TGTGCCAGCAGCGCCAGGGGGCTGGCTTTCTTT
CASSARGLAFF
>TRBJ2-6|TRBV24-1|NA|NA
TGTGCCGCCGCGGGACGCCTGAATGGGGCCAACGTCCTGACTTTC
CAAAGRLNGANVLTF
>TRBJ2-6|TRBV18|NA|NA
TGTGCCAGCTCACGTGAGTTATCTGGGGCCAACGTCCTGACTTTC
CASSRELSGANVLTF
>TRBJ1-5|TRBV2|NA|NA
TGTGCCACCGCAGTGGGTAGCAATCAGCCCCAGCATTTT
CATAVGSNQPQHF
>TRBJ2-1|TRBV11-3|NA|NA
TGTGCCAGCGGGCTAAACTACAATGAGCAGTTCTTC
CASGLNYNEQFF
>TRBJ1-2|TRBV7-9|TRBD1|NA
TGTGCCAGCAGCTCGTCCGACAGGGGAAGAAACTATGGCTACACCTTC
CASSSSDRGRNYGYTF
>TRBJ2-4|TRBV2|TRBD1|NA
TGTGCCAGCAGCCAGACAGGGGGCCGACCGGAACTAGCCAAAAACATTCAGTACTTC
CASSQTGGRPELAKNIQYF
>TRBJ1-5|TRBV2|TRBD1|NA
TGTGCCAGCAGCGAACAGGGGGCCGGCAATCAGCCCCAGCATTTT
CASSEQGAGNQPQHF
>TRBJ2-7|TRBV4-2|TRBD2|NA
TGTGCCAGCAGCCAAGAGGGGACTAGCGGGACGTTCCACGAGCAGTACTTC
CASSQEGTSGTFHEQYF
>TRBJ1-2|TRBV10-3|NA|NA
TGTGCCATCAGCACACAGACCGGGAACTATGGCTACACCTTC
CAISTQTGNYGYTF
>TRBJ1-1|TRBV3-1/TRBV3-2|TRBD1|NA
TGTGCCAGCAGCCCTGTCGGGGGGACAGACAGGGCTTTCTTT
CASSPVGGTDRAFF
>TRBJ2-6|TRBV20-1|TRBD1|NA
TGCAGTGCCAGTCCCGGGACAGGGGTAGCGGGGGCCAACGTCCTGACTTTC
CSASPGTGVAGANVLTF
>TRBJ1-1|TRBV19|TRBD1|few
TGTGCCAGTAGCCGATCCCGGGCGGGACAGGGGGCAAGTAACACTGAAGCTTTCTTT
CASSRSRAGQGASNTEAFF
>TRBJ1-4|TRBV3-1/TRBV3-2|TRBD1|once
TGTGCCAGCAGCTCCACCGGGACAGGGCATGAAAAACTGTTTTTT
CASSSTGTGHEKLFF
>TRBJ1-2|TRBV5-5|TRBD1|once
TGTGCCAGCAGCCCAAATCAGGGGGCTTCCTATGGCTACACCTTC
CASSPNQGASYGYTF
>TRBJ1-1|TRBV19|TRBD1|NA
TGTGCCAGTAGTGCCCACAGGGGCATCGACACTGAAGCTTTCTTT
CASSAHRGIDTEAFF